The present T cell receptor beta chain was sequenced within a study of T-cell memory formation after mild COVID-19. Turning to the study itself: Clusters of TCRs were largely donor specific.

Study outcomes and limitations: Memory from before infection featured some responding clones, which suggests cross-reactive memory joined. Proof of SARS-CoV-2 specificity was absent for the second-wave clones that crested on day 37.

This clonotype was observed many times. What it recognizes is unknown. TCRdb independently ran MiXCR on the 5' RACE reads; one entry per CDR3 protein. The sample gives 400,000 to 500,000 distinct CDR3 sequences, about 20% of which show up once; 20% to 25% is in the top ten. Per germline, CDR1 MGHDK and CDR2 SYGVNS. V shed 4 bases and J shed 3 bases, with 7 bases lying between them. CDR3 size: 13 residues. Sequencing input: PBMCs or a T cell subset sorted from them (not recorded which). This TCR was sampled from a man between 18 and 29 years old who had mild COVID-19 (a few samples of this study predate the infection). Cell type and time point are not known. The chain recombines TRBV25-1 with TRBJ1-5; D not certain. The CDR3 sequence is CASSAAANQPQHF. In DNA form, the CDR3 reads TGTGCCAGCAGTGCGGCAGCCAATCAGCCCCAGCATTTT.